Detailed here is one TCR beta chain. Its antigen is as yet unknown. This specimen belongs to a study of OX40 agonist ivuxolimab in advanced cancers. About the study: Cancers in dose escalation were hepatocellular, melanoma, renal cell and head and neck. Overall study results and limits: Antigen specificity of clonally expanded peripheral T cells was not established. Several nonresponders also turned out to have low normalized T-cell clonal expansion.

It was autoimmune disease history or systemic immunosuppression that excluded patients. CDR1 is WSHSY, CDR2 SAAADI, per germline. The V and J ends lost 7 bases and 5 bases, in that order; junction bases with no gene match: 7. This CDR3 region has 15 residues. Profiled with immunoSEQ multiplex PCR; TCRdb holds only in-frame clones, not every one. The sample lists 50,000 to 70,000 clones, just over 85% occurring once. The chain links TRBV10-2 to TRBJ2-1, with TRBD2 matching over 11 bases. The clonotype was recovered from an adult with an advanced solid tumor such as melanoma, head and neck, liver or kidney cancer. The source material was CD4+ or CD8+ T cells sorted from blood, sampled in a trial of the OX40 agonist ivuxolimab. DNA for the CDR3: TGCGCCAGCACTGATCCGGGACTAGCGGACAATGAGCAGTTCTTC. Translation gives CASTDPGLADNEQFF.